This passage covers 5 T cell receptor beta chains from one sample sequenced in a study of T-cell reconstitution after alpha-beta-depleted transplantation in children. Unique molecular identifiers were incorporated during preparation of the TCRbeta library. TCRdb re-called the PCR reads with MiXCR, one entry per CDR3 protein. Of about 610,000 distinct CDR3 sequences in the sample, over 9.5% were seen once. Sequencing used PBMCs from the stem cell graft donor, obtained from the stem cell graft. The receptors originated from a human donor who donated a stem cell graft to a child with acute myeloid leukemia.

CDR3 sequence: CASSSRQGPADTQYF. CDR3 DNA: TGTGCCAGCAGCTCTCGACAGGGGCCCGCAGATACGCAGTATTTT. V is TRBV7-8 and J is TRBJ2-3; 8 nucleotides match TRBD1. Germline CDR1 SGHVS, CDR2 FQNEAQ. The CDR3 is 15 residues long. With 4 bases clipped from V and 4 bases from J, the junction kept 7 bases outside the gene matches.

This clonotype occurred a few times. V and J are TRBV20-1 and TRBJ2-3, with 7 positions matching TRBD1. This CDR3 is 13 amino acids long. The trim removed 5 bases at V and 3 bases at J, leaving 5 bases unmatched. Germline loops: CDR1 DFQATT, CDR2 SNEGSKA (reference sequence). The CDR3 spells CSAHQGVTDTQYF. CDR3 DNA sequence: TGCAGTGCTCATCAGGGGGTTACAGATACGCAGTATTTT.

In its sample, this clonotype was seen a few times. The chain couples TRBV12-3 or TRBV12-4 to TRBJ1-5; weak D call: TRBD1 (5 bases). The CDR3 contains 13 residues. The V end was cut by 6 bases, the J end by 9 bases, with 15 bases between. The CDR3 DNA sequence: TGTGCCAGCAGCAGACAGACTCGGGGGCCCCAGCATTTT. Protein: CASSRQTRGPQHF.

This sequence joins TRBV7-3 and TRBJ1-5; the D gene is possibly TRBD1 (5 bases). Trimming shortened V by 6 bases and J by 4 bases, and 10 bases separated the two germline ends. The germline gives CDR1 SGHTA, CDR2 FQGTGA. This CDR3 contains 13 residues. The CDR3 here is CASSAGRNQPQHF. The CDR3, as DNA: TGTGCCAGCAGTGCAGGGCGAAATCAGCCCCAGCATTTT.

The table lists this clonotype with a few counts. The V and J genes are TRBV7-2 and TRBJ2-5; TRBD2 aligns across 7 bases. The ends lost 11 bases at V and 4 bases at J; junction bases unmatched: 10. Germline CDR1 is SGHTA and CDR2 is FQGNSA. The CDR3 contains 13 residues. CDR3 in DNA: TGTGCCGGGAGGGAACAGCCCGGAGAGACCCAGTACTTC. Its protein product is CAGREQPGETQYF.